A selection of T cell receptor beta chains follows, all from one sample in a study of siplizumab effects on memory and regulatory T cells. Data came from immunoSEQ multiplex PCR; TCRdb stores just in-frame clones and leaves some out. The data show fewer than 65,000 clones, 93% seen once. The sequencing input was CD8+ T cells sorted from blood. Every receptor here comes from a human donor in good health. The CDR3 runs from the conserved cysteine through the conserved F or W. D genes are given only for firm matches. Expanded clones are given a class, and other clones once, few, many or no size at all.

j_gene: TRBJ2-2; d_gene: .; len: 16; abundance: .; v_gene: TRBV7-3; CDR3aa: CASSPTNPTTTGELFF; CDR3nt: TGTGCCAGCAGCCCAACCAACCCCACGACCACCGGGGAGCTGTTTTTT
j_gene: TRBJ1-5; d_gene: .; len: 13; abundance: .; v_gene: TRBV30; CDR3aa: CALTAGHNQPQHF; CDR3nt: TGTGCTCTAACCGCCGGTCACAATCAGCCCCAGCATTTT
j_gene: TRBJ1-2; d_gene: .; len: 17; abundance: .; v_gene: TRBV27; CDR3aa: CASSLYGGMPRDYGYTF; CDR3nt: TGTGCCAGCAGTTTATACGGCGGTATGCCAAGGGACTATGGCTACACCTTC
j_gene: TRBJ2-7; d_gene: .; len: 12; abundance: .; v_gene: TRBV5-6; CDR3aa: CASSSNYYEQYF; CDR3nt: TGTGCCAGCAGCTCGAATTACTACGAGCAGTACTTC
j_gene: TRBJ1-1; d_gene: .; len: 14; abundance: .; v_gene: TRBV7-3; CDR3aa: CASSLGGGSTEAFF; CDR3nt: TGTGCCAGCAGCTTAGGTGGCGGAAGCACTGAAGCTTTCTTT
j_gene: TRBJ2-6; d_gene: .; len: 19; abundance: .; v_gene: TRBV28; CDR3aa: CASSLAQGRDWTGANVLTF; CDR3nt: TGTGCCAGCAGTTTGGCCCAGGGCAGGGATTGGACTGGGGCCAACGTCCTGACTTTC
j_gene: TRBJ2-7; d_gene: .; len: 15; abundance: once; v_gene: TRBV6-1; CDR3aa: CASSELTTAPHEQYF; CDR3nt: TGTGCCAGCAGTGAACTAACGACGGCCCCGCACGAGCAGTACTTC
j_gene: TRBJ2-7; d_gene: .; len: 13; abundance: medium-sized; v_gene: TRBV27; CDR3aa: CASSPTISYEQYF; CDR3nt: TGTGCCAGCAGCCCAACAATAAGCTACGAGCAGTACTTC
j_gene: TRBJ2-1; d_gene: .; len: 17; abundance: .; v_gene: TRBV7-9; CDR3aa: CASSSGGRRDRGNEQFF; CDR3nt: TGTGCCAGCAGCTCAGGCGGTCGGCGGGACCGGGGCAATGAGCAGTTCTTC
j_gene: TRBJ2-2; d_gene: .; len: 17; abundance: .; v_gene: TRBV11-2; CDR3aa: CASSLGEGDGHTGELFF; CDR3nt: TGTGCCAGCAGCTTAGGAGAGGGGGACGGGCACACCGGGGAGCTGTTTTTT
j_gene: TRBJ1-5; d_gene: .; len: 16; abundance: .; v_gene: TRBV28; CDR3aa: CASSAYRLRGNQPQHF; CDR3nt: TGTGCCAGCAGCGCGTACCGGCTGCGGGGCAATCAGCCCCAGCATTTT
j_gene: TRBJ2-1; d_gene: .; len: 13; abundance: once; v_gene: TRBV29-1; CDR3aa: CSVLGLTYNEQFF; CDR3nt: TGCAGCGTTCTTGGGCTGACCTACAATGAGCAGTTCTTC
j_gene: TRBJ2-5; d_gene: .; len: 15; abundance: few; v_gene: TRBV7-9; CDR3aa: CASSHKDTSWETQYF; CDR3nt: TGTGCCAGCAGTCACAAGGATACTTCTTGGGAGACCCAGTACTTC
j_gene: TRBJ2-1; d_gene: .; len: 15; abundance: .; v_gene: TRBV15; CDR3aa: CATSNPPGGNNEQFF; CDR3nt: TGTGCCACCAGCAACCCCCCCGGGGGAAACAATGAGCAGTTCTTC
j_gene: TRBJ1-5; d_gene: .; len: 14; abundance: .; v_gene: TRBV28; CDR3aa: CASRNRGARQPQHF; CDR3nt: TGTGCCAGCAGAAACCGGGGAGCGCGACAGCCCCAGCATTTT
j_gene: TRBJ2-3; d_gene: .; len: 16; abundance: .; v_gene: TRBV7-8; CDR3aa: CASSFRQGGITDTQYF; CDR3nt: TGTGCCAGCAGCTTCAGGCAGGGAGGCATCACAGATACGCAGTATTTT
j_gene: TRBJ2-7; d_gene: .; len: 14; abundance: .; v_gene: TRBV5-1; CDR3aa: CASSLEGGTYEQYF; CDR3nt: TGCGCCAGCAGCTTGGAAGGGGGGACCTACGAGCAGTACTTC
j_gene: TRBJ2-7; d_gene: .; len: 13; abundance: .; v_gene: TRBV5-1; CDR3aa: CASSLTGVYEQYF; CDR3nt: TGCGCCAGCAGCTTGACAGGAGTCTACGAGCAGTACTTC
j_gene: TRBJ2-1; d_gene: .; len: 13; abundance: few; v_gene: TRBV27; CDR3aa: CATKARSYNEQFF; CDR3nt: TGTGCCACTAAGGCGAGGTCCTACAATGAGCAGTTCTTC
j_gene: TRBJ1-5; d_gene: .; len: 15; abundance: .; v_gene: TRBV11-2; CDR3aa: CASSATPGANQPQHF; CDR3nt: TGTGCCAGCAGCGCCACCCCAGGGGCCAATCAGCCCCAGCATTTT